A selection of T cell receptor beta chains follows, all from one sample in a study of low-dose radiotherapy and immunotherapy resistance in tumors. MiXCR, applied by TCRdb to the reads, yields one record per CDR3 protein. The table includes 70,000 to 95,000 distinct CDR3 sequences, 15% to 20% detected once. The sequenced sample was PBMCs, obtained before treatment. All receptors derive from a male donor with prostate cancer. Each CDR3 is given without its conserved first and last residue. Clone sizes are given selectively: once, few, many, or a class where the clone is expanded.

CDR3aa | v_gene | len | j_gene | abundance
ASSSELAGGPDTQY | TRBV5-1 | 14 | TRBJ2-3 | NA
ASVWGASGGPNTGELF | TRBV7-2 | 16 | TRBJ2-2 | many
SATTSGGSRWTGELF | TRBV20-1 | 15 | TRBJ2-2 | many
ASAGARSVDTQY | TRBV4-1 | 12 | TRBJ2-3 | NA
ASSSTGFSGNTIY | TRBV3-1 | 13 | TRBJ1-3 | few
ASALRAGDGEQF | TRBV12-5 | 12 | TRBJ2-1 | NA
ASSDRAGQGGGSYNSPLH | TRBV13 | 18 | TRBJ1-6 | many
ASKVRGAGSDTQY | TRBV5-1 | 13 | TRBJ2-3 | many
ASSQAGEDTQY | TRBV4-2 | 11 | TRBJ2-3 | NA
ASSSAGSSSNNEQL | TRBV5-1 | 14 | TRBJ2-1 | NA
ASSPPGTEKRNIYEQY | TRBV23-1 | 16 | TRBJ2-7 | few
ASGGPFGDTGELF | TRBV19 | 13 | TRBJ2-2 | many
ASSPAVTSTDTQY | TRBV5-1 | 13 | TRBJ2-3 | many
ASSLVTGVEETQY | TRBV7-2 | 13 | TRBJ2-5 | many
ASSPDNLMGSPLH | TRBV5-1 | 13 | TRBJ1-6 | many
ASSLVRGGTETQY | TRBV7-9 | 13 | TRBJ2-5 | many
ASARGQGTREQY | TRBV6-5 | 12 | TRBJ2-7 | many
ASSLAGGTPYNEQF | TRBV6-5 | 14 | TRBJ2-1 | NA
SAREGPNTLGEQF | TRBV20-1 | 13 | TRBJ2-1 | many
ASSSGLAGAPTSNNEQF | TRBV5-1 | 17 | TRBJ2-1 | NA
ASTSGGADTQY | TRBV6-2/TRBV6-3 | 11 | TRBJ2-3 | many
ASSLDLRDSYGYT | TRBV5-1 | 13 | TRBJ1-2 | few
ASKGATYEQY | TRBV25-1 | 10 | TRBJ2-7 | NA
ASSLDYRATDTQY | TRBV7-2 | 13 | TRBJ2-3 | many
AWGVSLLGYT | TRBV30 | 10 | TRBJ1-2 | many
ASRRGQGNQPQH | TRBV2 | 12 | TRBJ1-5 | many
ASSLGVSGGRHNEQF | TRBV7-2 | 15 | TRBJ2-1 | many
ASSPRLGAQY | TRBV7-8 | 10 | TRBJ2-5 | NA
ASSPGRTYEQY | TRBV9 | 11 | TRBJ2-7 | NA
ASSQELAGGPGELF | TRBV4-2 | 14 | TRBJ2-2 | many
SATGELPYEQY | TRBV29-1 | 11 | TRBJ2-7 | many
SARSEGDTQY | TRBV20-1 | 10 | TRBJ2-3 | many
ASSLGQGARTEAF | TRBV5-4 | 13 | TRBJ1-1 | NA
ASSGRFSNYGYT | TRBV2 | 12 | TRBJ1-2 | many
ASSQVTDGDYGYT | TRBV3-1 | 13 | TRBJ1-2 | many